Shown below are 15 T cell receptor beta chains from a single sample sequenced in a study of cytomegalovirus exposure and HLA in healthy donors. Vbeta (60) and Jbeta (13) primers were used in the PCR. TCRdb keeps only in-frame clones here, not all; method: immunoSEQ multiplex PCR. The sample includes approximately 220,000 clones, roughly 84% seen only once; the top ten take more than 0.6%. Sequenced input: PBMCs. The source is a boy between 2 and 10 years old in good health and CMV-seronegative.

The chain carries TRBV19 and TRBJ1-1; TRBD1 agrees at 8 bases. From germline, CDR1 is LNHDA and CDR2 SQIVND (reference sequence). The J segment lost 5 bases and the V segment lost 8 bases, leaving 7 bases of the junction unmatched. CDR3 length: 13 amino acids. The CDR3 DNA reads TGTGCCAGTCGACAGGGGCGCCGAACTGAAGCTTTCTTT. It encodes CASRQGRRTEAFF.

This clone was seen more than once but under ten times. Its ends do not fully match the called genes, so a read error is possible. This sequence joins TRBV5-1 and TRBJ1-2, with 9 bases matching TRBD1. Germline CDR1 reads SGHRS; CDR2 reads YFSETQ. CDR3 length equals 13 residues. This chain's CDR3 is CASSSQTGTGIFF. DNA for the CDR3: TGCGCCAGCAGCTCCCAAACCGGGACAGGGATTTTCTTC. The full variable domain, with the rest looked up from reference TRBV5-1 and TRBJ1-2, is KAGVTQTPRYLIKTRGQQVTLSCSPISGHRSVSWYQQTPGQGLQFLFEYFSETQRNKGNFPGRFSGRQFSNSRSEMNVSTLELGDSALYLCASSSQTGTGIFFGSGTRLTVV.

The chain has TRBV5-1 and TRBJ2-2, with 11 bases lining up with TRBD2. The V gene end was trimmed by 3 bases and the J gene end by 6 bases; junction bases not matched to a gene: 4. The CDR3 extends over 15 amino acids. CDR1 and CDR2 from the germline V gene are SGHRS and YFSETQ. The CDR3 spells CASSSELAGAGELFF. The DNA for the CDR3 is TGCGCCAGCAGCTCAGAACTAGCGGGAGCCGGGGAGCTGTTTTTT.

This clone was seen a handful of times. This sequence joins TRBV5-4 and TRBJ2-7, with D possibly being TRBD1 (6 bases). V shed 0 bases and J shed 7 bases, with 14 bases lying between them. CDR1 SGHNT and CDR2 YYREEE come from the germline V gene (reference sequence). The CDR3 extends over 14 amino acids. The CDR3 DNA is TGTGCCAGCAGCTTGGGCGGACAGCTGGGGGAGCAGTACTTC. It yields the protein CASSLGGQLGEQYF.

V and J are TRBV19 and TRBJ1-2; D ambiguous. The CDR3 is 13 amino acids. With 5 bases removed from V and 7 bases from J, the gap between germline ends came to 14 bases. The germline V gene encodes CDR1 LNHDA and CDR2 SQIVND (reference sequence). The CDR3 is CASSLERGSGYTF. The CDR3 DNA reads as TGTGCCAGTAGTCTTGAACGGGGTTCTGGCTACACCTTC. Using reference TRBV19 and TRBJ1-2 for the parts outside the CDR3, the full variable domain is DGGITQSPKYLFRKEGQNVTLSCEQNLNHDAMYWYRQDPGQGLRLIYYSQIVNDFQKGDIAEGYSVSREKKESFPLTVTSAQKNPTAFYLCASSLERGSGYTFGSGTRLTVV.

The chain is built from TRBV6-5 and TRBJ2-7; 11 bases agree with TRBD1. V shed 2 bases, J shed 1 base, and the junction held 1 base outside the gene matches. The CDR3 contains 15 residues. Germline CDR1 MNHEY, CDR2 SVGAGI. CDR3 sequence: CASSYGTGGSYEQYF. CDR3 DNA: TGTGCCAGCAGTTACGGGACAGGGGGATCCTACGAGCAGTACTTC.

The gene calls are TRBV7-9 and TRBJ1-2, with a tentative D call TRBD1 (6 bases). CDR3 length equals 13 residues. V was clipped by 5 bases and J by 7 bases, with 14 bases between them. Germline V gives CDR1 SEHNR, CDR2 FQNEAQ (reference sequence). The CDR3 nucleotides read TGTGCCAGCAGCCAACAATACAGGGTTGGCTACACCTTC. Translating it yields CASSQQYRVGYTF.

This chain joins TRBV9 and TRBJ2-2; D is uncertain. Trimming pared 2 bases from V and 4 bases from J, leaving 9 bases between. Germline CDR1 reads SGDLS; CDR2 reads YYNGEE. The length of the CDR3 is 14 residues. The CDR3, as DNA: TGTGCCAGCAGCGTCCCCGCGTCCACCGGGGAGCTGTTTTTT. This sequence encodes CASSVPASTGELFF.

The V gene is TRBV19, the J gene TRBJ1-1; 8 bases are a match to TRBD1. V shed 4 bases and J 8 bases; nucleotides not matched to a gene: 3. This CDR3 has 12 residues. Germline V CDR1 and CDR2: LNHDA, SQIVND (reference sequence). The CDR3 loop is CASSTRQGEAFF. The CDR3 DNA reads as TGTGCCAGTAGTACCCGACAGGGGGAAGCTTTCTTT.

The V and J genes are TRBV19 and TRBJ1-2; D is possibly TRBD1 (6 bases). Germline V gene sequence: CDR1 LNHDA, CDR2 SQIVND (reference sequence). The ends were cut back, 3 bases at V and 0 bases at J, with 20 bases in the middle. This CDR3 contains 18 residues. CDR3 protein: CASSMPSGDDPPNYGYTF. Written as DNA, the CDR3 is TGTGCCAGTAGTATGCCTTCAGGGGATGACCCTCCTAACTATGGCTACACCTTC.

As DNA, the CDR3 is TGCGCCAGCAGCCAAGATCTGGGGGGGAGTTACCCACATTTT. Protein: CASSQDLGGSYPHF. The V and J genes are TRBV4-1 and TRBJ1-5; maybe TRBD1 (5 bases). V lost 0 bases, J lost 16 bases, and 19 bases lay in between. The CDR3 spans 14 residues. Germline-derived CDR1 and CDR2 are MGHRA and YSYEKL.

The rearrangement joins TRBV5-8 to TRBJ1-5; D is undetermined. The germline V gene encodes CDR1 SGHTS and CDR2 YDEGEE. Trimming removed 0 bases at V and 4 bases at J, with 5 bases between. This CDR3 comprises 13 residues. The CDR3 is CASSLVPNQPQHF. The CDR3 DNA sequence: TGTGCCAGCAGCTTGGTCCCGAATCAGCCCCAGCATTTT. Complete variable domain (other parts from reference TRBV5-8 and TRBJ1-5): EAGVTQSPTHLIKTRGQQATLRCSPISGHTSVYWYQQALGLGLQFLLWYDEGEERNRGNFPPRFSGRQFPNYSSELNVNALELEDSALYLCASSLVPNQPQHFGDGTRLSIL.

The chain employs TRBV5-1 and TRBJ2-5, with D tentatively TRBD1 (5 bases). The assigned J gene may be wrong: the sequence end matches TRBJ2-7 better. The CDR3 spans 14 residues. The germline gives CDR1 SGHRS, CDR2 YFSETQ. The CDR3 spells CASSLVDNSYEQYF. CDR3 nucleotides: TGCGCCAGCAGCTTGGTGGACAACTCCTACGAGCAGTACTTC.

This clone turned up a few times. The chain's CDR3 is CASSQDRGGVDQPQHF. CDR3 in DNA: TGCGCCAGCAGCCAAGACAGGGGAGGGGTGGATCAGCCCCAGCATTTT. The chain has TRBV4-1 and TRBJ1-5; possibly TRBD1 for D (6 bases). The CDR3 totals 16 residues. V was shortened by 0 bases and J by 5 bases, with 14 bases between the two germline ends. Per germline, CDR1 MGHRA and CDR2 YSYEKL.

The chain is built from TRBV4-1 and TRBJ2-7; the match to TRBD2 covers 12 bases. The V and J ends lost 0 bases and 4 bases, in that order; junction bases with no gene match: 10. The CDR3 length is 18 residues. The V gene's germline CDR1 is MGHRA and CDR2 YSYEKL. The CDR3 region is CASSQETRLAGVRYEQYF. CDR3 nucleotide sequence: TGCGCCAGCAGCCAAGAGACCCGACTAGCGGGAGTTCGGTACGAGCAGTACTTC.